Following are 22 T cell receptor beta chains from one sample sequenced in a study of T cell responses to AZD1222 COVID-19 vaccine. Generated by immunoSEQ multiplex PCR, the TCRdb table keeps only in-frame clones and is missing some. This sample has 150,000 to 180,000 clones, with roughly 90% found just once. The sequencing here drew on peripheral blood, taken on day 0 of AZD1222 vaccination. The receptors come from an adult in good health.

The chain has TRBV19 and TRBJ1-2; D gene unclear. CDR1 LNHDA and CDR2 SQIVND come from the germline V gene (reference sequence). The CDR3 consists of 13 residues. V was pared by 5 bases and J by 7 bases, with 14 bases between. Here the CDR3 DNA reads TGTGCCAGTAGTCCGAACCTTCTGGGTGGCTACACCTTC. The encoded protein is CASSPNLLGGYTF.

The rearrangement uses TRBV18 and TRBJ1-3; D not resolved. The CDR3 is 18 amino acids. The germline gives CDR1 KGHSH, CDR2 LQKENI. Trimming cost V 4 bases and J 1 base, with 20 bases left between them. In DNA, the CDR3 is TGTGCCAGCTCACTTGCCAACGACGCCGCAACGTCTGGAAACACCATATATTTT. It encodes CASSLANDAATSGNTIYF.

This clone was observed a handful of times. The CDR3 region is CASSPLDGNQPQHF. In nucleotides, the CDR3 is TGTGCCAGCAGCCCCCTTGACGGCAATCAGCCCCAGCATTTT. The chain carries TRBV7-9 and TRBJ1-5, with D unresolved. The CDR3 covers 14 residues. Germline assignment: CDR1 SEHNR and CDR2 FQNEAQ (reference sequence). V lost 5 bases and J lost 2, with 10 bases in between.

The chain recombines TRBV21-1 with TRBJ2-2; TRBD2, the table's D call, was not compared with the DNA. TRBV21-1 is recorded as a pseudogene. The CDR3 has 17 residues. The CDR3 DNA sequence: TGTGCCAGCAGCGCGGTTTTGCTAGCGGGGGGGCCCGGGGAGCTGTTTTTT. It codes for CASSAVLLAGGPGELFF.

The J gene is TRBJ1-5, the V gene TRBV11-2; 10 bases line up with TRBD1. Looked up from germline, CDR1 is SGHAT and CDR2 is FQNNGV. Trimming removed 5 bases from V and 3 bases from J; junction bases left unmatched: 4. The CDR3 is 15 residues long. CDR3: CASSRDRGFNQPQHF. The CDR3 DNA follows: TGTGCCAGCAGCCGGGACAGGGGATTCAATCAGCCCCAGCATTTT.

The chain combines TRBV27 with TRBJ2-1; 9 bases align to TRBD2. Germline CDR1 MNHEY, CDR2 SMNVEV (reference sequence). Trimming at V came to 10 bases and at J to 5 bases, leaving 6 bases not matched to a gene. The CDR3 extends over 13 amino acids. CDR3 in amino acids: CATWLAGDNEQFF. The CDR3 DNA reads as TGTGCCACCTGGTTAGCGGGGGACAATGAGCAGTTCTTC.

The chain links TRBV5-4 to TRBJ1-2; tentative D call: TRBD1 (6 bases). CDR3 length: 15 amino acids. V lost 0 bases and J lost 8, with 17 bases in between. Germline CDR1 and CDR2: SGHNT and YYREEE (reference sequence). CDR3 coding DNA: TGTGCCAGCAGCTTGGCCTGGTCGGGGGCTGGGGGCTACACCTTC. Protein: CASSLAWSGAGGYTF.

This clone was seen a single time. This CDR3 reads CASSVGPSPQPQHF. The CDR3 DNA follows: TGTGCCAGCAGCGTAGGTCCCTCCCCACAGCCCCAGCATTTT. The V gene is TRBV9, the J gene TRBJ1-5; D remains ambiguous. CDR3 size: 14 residues. Germline V gene lookup returns CDR1 SGDLS and CDR2 YYNGEE. Trimming took off 0 bases at V and 7 bases at J, with 11 bases between the two ends.

This clone was recorded once. The genes are TRBV10-2 and TRBJ1-5; TRBD1 agrees at 7 bases. Per the germline V gene, CDR1 is WSHSY and CDR2 is SAAADI. This CDR3 has 15 residues. With V trimmed by 5 bases and J by 5 bases, 9 bases remained unmatched. CDR3 loop: CASSIQGGIYQPQHF. CDR3 in DNA: TGCGCCAGCAGTATCCAGGGGGGAATTTATCAGCCCCAGCATTTT.

The V gene is TRBV11-1, the J gene TRBJ1-6; TRBD1 might be the D (5 bases). V lost 4 bases to trimming and J lost 11 bases, with 18 bases between them. The germline CDR1 and CDR2 sequences are SGHAT and FQDESV (reference sequence). The CDR3 contains 15 residues. CDR3 amino acids: CASSWTTHLRAPLHF. In DNA form, the CDR3 reads TGTGCCAGCAGCTGGACAACCCACCTTCGGGCACCCCTCCACTTT. Based on the CDR3 plus reference TRBV11-1 and TRBJ1-6, the full variable domain is EAEVAQSPRYKITEKSQAVAFWCDPISGHATLYWYRQILGQGPELLVQFQDESVVDDSQLPKDRFSAERLKGVDSTLKIQPAELGDSAMYLCASSWTTHLRAPLHFGNGTRLTVT.

This chain links TRBV24-1 with TRBJ2-1, with 8 bases lining up with TRBD2. Looked up from germline, CDR1 is KGHDR and CDR2 is SFDVKD. CDR3 length: 15 residues. V lost 5 bases, J lost 5 bases, and 7 bases stayed unmatched. For the CDR3, the DNA is TGTGCCACCAGTGTATTCGCGGGACTAGACAATGAGCAGTTCTTC. Protein sequence: CATSVFAGLDNEQFF.

J is TRBJ2-7 and V is TRBV7-9, with unresolved D. Per germline, CDR1 SEHNR and CDR2 FQNEAQ (reference sequence). Trimming stripped 1 base from V and 10 bases from J, with 8 bases between. This CDR3 comprises 11 residues. The CDR3 DNA is TGTGCCAGCAGCTTAGACACGAAACAGTACTTC. Protein sequence: CASSLDTKQYF. Full variable domain (remainder filled in from reference TRBV7-9 and TRBJ2-7): DTGVSQNPRHKITKRGQNVTFRCDPISEHNRLYWYRQTLGQGPEFLTYFQNEAQLEKSRLLSDRFSAERPKGSFSTLEIQRTEQGDSAMYLCASSLDTKQYFGPGTRLTVT.

This chain uses TRBV18 with TRBJ2-6; the match to TRBD1 covers 10 bases. CDR1 is KGHSH, CDR2 LQKENI, per germline. V shed 3 bases and J 0 bases; nucleotides not matched to a gene: 5. The CDR3 is 18 residues long. The CDR3: CASSPWDRGRSGANVLTF. DNA of the CDR3: TGTGCCAGCTCACCCTGGGACAGGGGACGCTCTGGGGCCAACGTCCTGACTTTC.

The CDR3 loop is CASSQELLVRDTQYF. The CDR3 bases are TGTGCCAGCAGCCAAGAGTTGTTAGTGCGGGATACGCAGTATTTT. The chain has TRBV14 and TRBJ2-3; D gene uncertain. V lost 0 bases, J lost 6 bases, and 13 bases lay in between. Germline lookup yields CDR1 SGHDN and CDR2 FVKESK. The CDR3 extends over 15 amino acids.

The CDR3 sequence: CASGPDGRNQPQHF. Written as DNA, the CDR3 is TGTGCCAGCGGACCGGACGGCCGCAATCAGCCCCAGCATTTT. The V gene is TRBV27, the J gene TRBJ1-5; D unresolved. CDR3 length: 14 amino acids. From germline, CDR1 is MNHEY and CDR2 SMNVEV (reference sequence). Trimming shortened V by 8 bases and J by 2 bases, and 13 bases separated the two germline ends.

This chain uses TRBV11-3 with TRBJ2-7; possibly TRBD1 or TRBD2 for D (6 bases each). V gave up 4 bases and J gave up 7 bases, with 20 bases separating them. The CDR3 extends over 15 amino acids. The germline V gene has CDR1 SGHNT and CDR2 YENEEA. As DNA, the CDR3 is TGTGCCAGCAGCTCCGACAGATTACGAGGGGGGGAGCAGTACTTC. It translates to CASSSDRLRGGEQYF. The entire variable domain, with the rest obtained from reference TRBV11-3 and TRBJ2-7, is as follows: EAGVVQSPRYKIIEKKQPVAFWCNPISGHNTLYWYLQNLGQGPELLIRYENEEAVDDSQLPKDRFSAERLKGVDSTLKIQPAELGDSAVYLCASSSDRLRGGEQYFGPGTRLTVT.

The rearrangement links TRBV14 to TRBJ2-5, with TRBD2 matching 7 bases. With 0 bases clipped from V and 2 bases from J, the junction kept 6 bases outside the gene matches. Germline values: CDR1 SGHDN, CDR2 FVKESK. This CDR3 has 16 residues. The CDR3 here is CASSQDRLAVQETQYF. The CDR3, as DNA: TGTGCCAGCAGCCAAGATCGGCTAGCGGTACAAGAGACCCAGTACTTC.

The chain carries TRBV4-3 and TRBJ2-1; either TRBD1 or TRBD2 may fit D (6 bases each). Germline loops: CDR1 LGHNA, CDR2 YSLEER. The CDR3 sequence is 14 residues long. V lost 4 bases, J lost 10 bases, and 17 bases lay in between. The CDR3 loop is CASSRSEGGREQFF. The CDR3, as DNA: TGCGCCAGCAGCCGCTCAGAGGGGGGCAGGGAGCAGTTCTTC.

The chain has TRBV2 and TRBJ2-5, with 13 bases aligning to TRBD2. Germline CDR1 and CDR2: SNHLY and FYNNEI. With V trimmed by 6 bases and J by 0 bases, 7 bases remained unmatched. The CDR3 sequence is 17 residues long. The CDR3 DNA follows: TGTGCCAGCAGGAGACTAGCGGGGGGAGTGGACCAAGAGACCCAGTACTTC. Residues: CASRRLAGGVDQETQYF.

The chain is built from TRBV6-4 and TRBJ2-1; 14 bases fit TRBD2. CDR3 length equals 18 residues. CDR1 and CDR2 (germline): MRHNA, SNTAGT. J was trimmed by 10 bases and V by 0 bases; bases with no gene match: 11. CDR3 sequence (DNA): TGTGCCAGCAGTGACTCTGTTCCGGGGACTAGCGGGGGACTAGAGCAGTTCTTC. As protein: CASSDSVPGTSGGLEQFF.

The chain combines TRBV9 with TRBJ2-1; D gene uncertain. The CDR3 loop spans 13 amino acids. Trimming pared 0 bases from V and 8 bases from J, leaving 9 bases between. Germline-derived CDR1 and CDR2 are SGDLS and YYNGEE. Here the CDR3 DNA reads TGTGCCAGCAGCGTAGGGGGTCTAGATGAGCAGTTCTTC. Its translation: CASSVGGLDEQFF. Full variable domain (missing parts from reference TRBV9 and TRBJ2-1): DSGVTQTPKHLITATGQRVTLRCSPRSGDLSVYWYQQSLDQGLQFLIQYYNGEERAKGNILERFSAQQFPDLHSELNLSSLELGDSALYFCASSVGGLDEQFFGPGTRLTVL.

The V gene is TRBV3-1 (or the pseudogene TRBV3-2), the J gene TRBJ2-1, with D possibly TRBD2 on 5 matching bases. The CDR3 has 17 amino acids. Germline V gives CDR1 LGHDT, CDR2 YNNKEL (reference sequence). Trimming took 0 bases from V and 4 from J, leaving 16 bases between them. As DNA, the CDR3 is TGTGCCAGCAGCCAAGAGCTAGGCACTAGACCGTACAATGAGCAGTTCTTC. As protein: CASSQELGTRPYNEQFF.